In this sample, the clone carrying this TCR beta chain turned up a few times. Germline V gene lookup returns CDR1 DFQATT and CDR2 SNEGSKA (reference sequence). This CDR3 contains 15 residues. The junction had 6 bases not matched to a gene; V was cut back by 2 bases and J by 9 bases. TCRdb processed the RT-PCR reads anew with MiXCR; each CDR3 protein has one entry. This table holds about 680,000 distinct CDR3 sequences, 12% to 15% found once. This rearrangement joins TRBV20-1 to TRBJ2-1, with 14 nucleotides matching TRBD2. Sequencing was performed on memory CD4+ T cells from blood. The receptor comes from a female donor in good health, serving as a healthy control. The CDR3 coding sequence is TGCAGTGCTAGATTGAGACTAGCGGGGGGGATTGAGCAGTTCTTC. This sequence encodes CSARLRLAGGIEQFF.